This entry lists 24 T cell receptor beta chains sequenced from one sample in a study of neurological immune-mediated disorders. TCRdb analysed the 5' RACE reads with MiXCR anew, one entry per CDR3 protein. The sample includes about 36,000 distinct CDR3 sequences, 10% of them seen just once. The material sequenced was PBMCs. The receptor set was obtained from a woman aged 25 to 39 with HTLV-1-associated myelopathy (HAM/TSP).

This clonotype was found many times. The V gene is TRBV7-2, the J gene TRBJ2-2, with 15 bases aligning to TRBD2. Germline V gives CDR1 SGHTA, CDR2 FQGNSA. The CDR3 consists of 20 residues. V was pared by 4 bases and J by 4 bases, with 13 bases of the junction left unmatched. The CDR3 here is CASSSTGRGTSGGITGELFF. The CDR3 bases are TGTGCCAGCAGCTCGACCGGACGGGGGACTAGCGGGGGGATCACCGGGGAGCTGTTTTTT.

This clonotype occurred many times. V gene TRBV5-1 combines with J gene TRBJ2-1; TRBD2 agrees at 13 bases. The CDR3 runs to 14 residues. V was clipped by 4 bases and J by 9 bases; unmatched bases: 4. Per germline, CDR1 SGHRS and CDR2 YFSETQ. The CDR3 region has the DNA TGCGCCAGCAGCCTAAGGACTAGCGGGGGTGAGCAGTTCTTC. Residues: CASSLRTSGGEQFF.

This clonotype showed up many times. The rearrangement joins TRBV5-1 to TRBJ2-2; weak D call: TRBD2 (6 bases). Deletions cut 0 bases from V and 3 bases from J, with 9 bases between. This CDR3 has 15 residues. Germline CDR1 and CDR2: SGHRS and YFSETQ. The CDR3 DNA is TGCGCCAGCAGCTTGGCTTGGGGGGACACCGGGGAGCTGTTTTTT. It codes for CASSLAWGDTGELFF.

This clonotype was seen more than once but under ten times. V is TRBV5-1 and J is TRBJ1-5; 10 nucleotides line up with TRBD1. With 0 bases clipped from V and 2 bases from J, the junction kept 2 bases outside the gene matches. Germline CDR1 is SGHRS and CDR2 is YFSETQ. The CDR3 runs 16 residues. CDR3 in amino acids: CASSLGDRGGNQPQHF. The CDR3, as DNA: TGCGCCAGCAGCTTGGGGGACAGGGGAGGCAATCAGCCCCAGCATTTT.

This chain uses TRBV6-2 or TRBV6-3 with TRBJ2-7; a weak D match, TRBD2 (6 bases). CDR1 and CDR2 from the germline V gene are MNHEY and SVGEGT. The CDR3 sequence is 14 residues long. The ends were cut back, 7 bases at V and 6 bases at J, with 19 bases in the middle. CDR3 DNA sequence: TGTGCCAGCACCGAGACGGGACTGCAGACCGAGCAGTACTTC. It codes for CASTETGLQTEQYF.

V and J are TRBV6-1 and TRBJ1-5; tentatively, D is TRBD1 (5 bases). This CDR3 has 14 residues. V was shortened by 7 bases and J by 6 bases, with 16 bases between the two germline ends. The germline V gene encodes CDR1 MNHNS and CDR2 SASEGT. CDR3 in amino acids: CASIPSRVIQPQHF. The CDR3 DNA reads as TGTGCCAGCATACCCTCCAGGGTTATTCAGCCCCAGCATTTT.

The table lists this clonotype with many counts. V usage is TRBV5-1 and J usage is TRBJ2-7, with 15 positions matching TRBD2. V lost 3 bases to trimming and J lost 3 bases; unmatched junction nucleotides: 10. CDR1 is SGHRS, CDR2 YFSETQ, per germline. The CDR3 length is 18 residues. The chain's CDR3 is CASSWKRTSGGAGYEQYF. CDR3 bases: TGCGCCAGCAGCTGGAAACGGACTAGCGGGGGGGCCGGCTACGAGCAGTACTTC.

The sample holds many counts of this clonotype. The chain has TRBV5-8 and TRBJ2-1; TRBD2 agrees at 12 bases. V lost 4 bases, J lost 9 bases, and 11 bases stayed unmatched. Germline-derived CDR1 and CDR2 are SGHTS and YDEGEE. The CDR3 is 16 residues long. The CDR3 loop reads CASSRILAGGPTEQFF. As DNA, the CDR3 is TGTGCCAGCAGCCGGATCCTAGCGGGGGGGCCCACTGAGCAGTTCTTC.

A note on this clonotype: One end of the junction fails to match germline, which may point to a read error. The V and J genes are TRBV5-6 and TRBJ2-2; D is unclear. Looked up from germline, CDR1 is SGHDT and CDR2 is YYEEEE. This CDR3 spans 13 amino acids. CDR3 residues: CASSFLGAVELFF. The CDR3 DNA reads TGTGCCAGTAGCTTCTTAGGCGCCGTGGAGCTGTTTTTT.

This clonotype was observed at least ten times. V usage is TRBV7-8 and J usage is TRBJ1-1; TRBD1 agrees at 10 bases. The CDR3 is 15 amino acids. V lost 4 bases and J lost 4; bases outside the gene matches: 6. Germline-derived CDR1 and CDR2 are SGHVS and FQNEAQ. CDR3 in amino acids: CASSYLTGGITEAFF. The DNA of the CDR3 is TGTGCCAGCAGCTACCTGACAGGGGGCATCACTGAAGCTTTCTTT.

The rearrangement links TRBV20-1 to TRBJ2-3; D could derive from TRBD1 or TRBD2 (7 bases each). V dropped 3 bases and J dropped 8 bases, with 18 bases sitting between them. In germline, CDR1 is DFQATT, CDR2 SNEGSKA (reference sequence). The CDR3 extends over 14 amino acids. CDR3 region: CSARFRGGRGTQYF. For the CDR3, the DNA is TGCAGTGCTAGGTTCAGGGGGGGCCGGGGTACGCAGTATTTT.

This clonotype was counted at least ten times. The chain is built from TRBV5-1 and TRBJ1-1; 7 bases match TRBD1. J gave up 3 bases and V 2 bases, and 4 bases lay outside the gene matches. Germline-derived CDR1 and CDR2 are SGHRS and YFSETQ. CDR3 size: 14 residues. The CDR3 sequence: CASSFRGEDTEAFF. The CDR3 region has the DNA TGCGCCAGCAGCTTCAGGGGGGAGGACACTGAAGCTTTCTTT.

In this sample, this clonotype turned up many times. The chain carries TRBV20-1 and TRBJ1-6; possibly TRBD1 for D (5 bases). The CDR3 consists of 14 residues. Trimming stripped 6 bases from V and 5 bases from J, with 14 bases between. CDR1 DFQATT and CDR2 SNEGSKA come from the germline V gene (reference sequence). In DNA form, the CDR3 reads TGCAGTGCATCACACAGGAGAAATAATTCACCCCTCCACTTT. Translation gives CSASHRRNNSPLHF.

This clonotype was observed at least ten times. The chain has TRBV29-1 and TRBJ1-2; weak D call: TRBD1 (5 bases). The CDR3 spans 14 residues. The germline V gene encodes CDR1 SQVTM and CDR2 ANQGSEA. V gave up 1 base and J gave up 4 bases, with 13 bases separating them. The CDR3 is CSVEGRGRSYGYTF. The CDR3 bases are TGCAGCGTTGAAGGGAGGGGCAGGAGCTATGGCTACACCTTC.

The chain joins TRBV6-6 to TRBJ2-5; D ambiguous. Per the germline V gene, CDR1 is MNHNY and CDR2 is SVGAGI (reference sequence). V shed 2 bases and J shed 4 bases, with 2 bases lying between them. This CDR3 comprises 11 residues. The CDR3 is CASSYGETQYF. The CDR3 nucleotides are TGTGCCAGCAGTTACGGAGAGACCCAGTACTTC.

V gene TRBV20-1 combines with J gene TRBJ2-5; D may be TRBD1 (6 bases). The CDR3 loop spans 14 amino acids. Trimming left V 5 bases short and J 2 bases short, with 15 bases between. In germline, CDR1 is DFQATT, CDR2 SNEGSKA (reference sequence). The CDR3 DNA is TGCAGTGCTTATACGACAGGCAGACAAGAGACCCAGTACTTC. Encoded protein: CSAYTTGRQETQYF.

This clonotype was observed at least ten times. The rearrangement links TRBV5-1 to TRBJ2-7; 11 bases are shared with TRBD1. The trim removed 4 bases at V and 0 bases at J, leaving 3 bases unmatched. In germline, CDR1 is SGHRS, CDR2 YFSETQ. The CDR3 spans 15 residues. The CDR3 nucleotides read TGCGCCAGCAGCCCCGGGACAGGGGGCTCCTACGAGCAGTACTTC. Its protein product is CASSPGTGGSYEQYF.

This clonotype was found many times. The chain is built from TRBV7-9 and TRBJ2-7; TRBD2 aligns across 7 bases. In germline, CDR1 is SEHNR, CDR2 FQNEAQ (reference sequence). This CDR3 is built from 16 residues. J was trimmed by 1 base and V by 5 bases; bases with no gene match: 11. The CDR3 DNA follows: TGTGCCAGCAGCACTTGGGAGGGCGTCGCGTCCTACGAGCAGTACTTC. It is translated as CASSTWEGVASYEQYF. The full variable domain, its missing parts supplied by reference TRBV7-9 and TRBJ2-7, is DTGVSQNPRHKITKRGQNVTFRCDPISEHNRLYWYRQTLGQGPEFLTYFQNEAQLEKSRLLSDRFSAERPKGSFSTLEIQRTEQGDSAMYLCASSTWEGVASYEQYFGPGTRLTVT.

This clonotype showed up many times. V gene TRBV3-1 combines with J gene TRBJ1-5; a weak D match, TRBD1 (6 bases). CDR1 is LGHDT and CDR2 is YNNKEL in the germline V gene (reference sequence). With 0 bases removed from V and 7 bases from J, the gap between germline ends came to 7 bases. CDR3 size: 13 residues. CDR3 amino acids: CASSQDGGQPQHF. The CDR3 nucleotides read TGTGCCAGCAGCCAAGACGGGGGCCAGCCCCAGCATTTT.

This clonotype was observed at least ten times. The chain carries TRBV24-1 and TRBJ2-2; D remains ambiguous. The CDR3 is 16 amino acids. The germline V and J ends were trimmed by 3 bases and 4 bases, with 14 bases remaining between them. Looked up from germline, CDR1 is KGHDR and CDR2 is SFDVKD. CDR3 in DNA: TGTGCCACCAGTGATCCTTGGCAGCGAGCCACCGGGGAGCTGTTTTTT. This encodes CATSDPWQRATGELFF.

There are many counts of this clonotype. CDR3 sequence: CATSRGKIRQSSYEQYF. CDR3 nucleotide sequence: TGTGCCACCAGCAGGGGGAAAATAAGACAGAGCTCCTACGAGCAGTACTTC. The chain combines TRBV15 with TRBJ2-7; D may be TRBD1 (5 bases). Trimming removed 3 bases from V and 0 bases from J, with 18 bases in between. The CDR3 contains 17 residues. Germline V gene sequence: CDR1 LNHNV, CDR2 YYDKDF (reference sequence).

Ten or more counts support this clonotype. This sequence joins TRBV20-1 and TRBJ1-1; D is unresolved. This CDR3 has 11 amino acids. CDR1 is DFQATT and CDR2 is SNEGSKA in the germline V gene (reference sequence). V was trimmed by 6 bases and J by 1 base, leaving 6 bases between them. CDR3: CSAPENTEAFF. Here the CDR3 DNA reads TGCAGTGCCCCCGAGAACACTGAAGCTTTCTTT.

Many counts were recorded for this clonotype. This chain uses TRBV5-1 with TRBJ2-2; a weak D match, TRBD1 (5 bases). The V end was cut by 1 base, the J end by 1 base, with 11 bases between. CDR1 is SGHRS, CDR2 YFSETQ, per germline. The CDR3 is 16 amino acids. CDR3 bases: TGCGCCAGCAGCTTGAGAGGCCAGGGGAACACCGGGGAGCTGTTTTTT. This sequence encodes CASSLRGQGNTGELFF.

In this sample, this clonotype turned up many times. The chain has TRBV5-1 and TRBJ1-1; D is unresolved. The CDR3 runs 15 residues. The germline CDR1 and CDR2 sequences are SGHRS and YFSETQ. Deletions cut 3 bases from V and 1 base from J, with 13 bases between. As DNA, the CDR3 is TGCGCCAGCAGCTCCCTGGCCGGAAGGAACACTGAAGCTTTCTTT. Translation gives CASSSLAGRNTEAFF.